This T cell receptor beta chain was captured by sequencing in a study of blood T cell repertoires in COVID-19. Per the study methods: Amplified reference gene primers provided the basis for estimating nucleated cell counts. TCRdb's table, derived via immunoSEQ multiplex PCR, lists solely in-frame clones and lacks some. V and J calls and clone size are those listed in that table; D and trimming were worked out from the DNA. Of under 200,000 clones detected, roughly 90% appear once; the ten largest clones hold around 8.9%. This TCR came from a woman aged 18-30 years who had recovered from COVID-19. The material sequenced was PBMCs or T cells enriched from blood (not recorded which).

The CDR3 coding sequence is TGTGCCAGCAGCTTAGCGGGGGGCACCGGGGAGCTGTTTTTT. Protein: CASSLAGGTGELFF. The chain links TRBV7-9 to TRBJ2-2; possible D gene TRBD2, 6 bases. Between the trimmed V and J ends, which lost 0 bases and 4 bases, there was a span of 6 bases. The length of the CDR3 is 14 residues. The V gene's germline CDR1 is SEHNR and CDR2 FQNEAQ (reference sequence).